Below are 32 T cell receptor beta chains sequenced from a single sample in a study of blood T cell repertoires in COVID-19. The method was immunoSEQ multiplex PCR; TCRdb's version includes in-frame clones alone and lacks a portion of them. The sample consists of over 50,000 clones, 55% to 80% of them appearing once. The sequenced sample was peripheral blood. These receptors all stem from a woman aged 70 to 79 with COVID-19, enrolled during active disease.

The chain is built from TRBV2 and TRBJ2-7; TRBD2 aligns across 7 bases. Trimming removed 9 bases from V and 2 bases from J; junction bases left unmatched: 13. CDR3 length equals 15 residues. The germline gives CDR1 SNHLY, CDR2 FYNNEI. The CDR3: CASQEGLAGAYEQYV. CDR3 sequence (DNA): TGTGCCAGTCAAGAGGGCTTAGCGGGCGCCTACGAGCAGTACGTC.

The chain has TRBV13 and TRBJ2-3; a weak D match, TRBD2 (7 bases). Trimming removed 5 bases at V and 4 bases at J, with 19 bases between. CDR1 PRHDT and CDR2 FYEKMQ come from the germline V gene (reference sequence). This CDR3 spans 16 amino acids. CDR3 DNA: TGTGCCAGCAGCAACAATATCGGGGGGCACGCAGATACGCAGTATTTT. Translation gives CASSNNIGGHADTQYF.

The rearrangement joins TRBV9 to TRBJ2-3; a weak D match, TRBD2 (5 bases). Trimming removed 0 bases from V and 2 bases from J, with 13 bases in between. Germline assignment: CDR1 SGDLS and CDR2 YYNGEE. The CDR3 has 16 amino acids. The CDR3 region is CASSVGAERVTDTQYF. The CDR3 DNA reads TGTGCCAGCAGCGTAGGGGCGGAGAGGGTCACAGATACGCAGTATTTT.

The J gene is TRBJ1-2, the V gene TRBV15; a possible D gene is TRBD1 (6 bases). The CDR3 is 13 residues long. The ends were cut back, 5 bases at V and 6 bases at J, with 13 bases in the middle. Germline CDR1 LNHNV, CDR2 YYDKDF (reference sequence). CDR3 DNA: TGTGCCACCAGCCCACGGGGGGCGGATGGCTACACCTTC. Translating it yields CATSPRGADGYTF.

The chain recombines TRBV15 with TRBJ1-6; perhaps TRBD1 as D (5 bases). The V end was cut by 5 bases, the J end by 7 bases, with 9 bases between. This CDR3 is built from 13 residues. Germline lookup yields CDR1 LNHNV and CDR2 YYDKDF (reference sequence). CDR3 coding DNA: TGTGCCACCAGCGCTCGGGGGAATTCACCCCTCCACTTT. This gives the protein CATSARGNSPLHF.

This clone was seen once. The chain has TRBV6-5 and TRBJ1-1; D possibly corresponds to TRBD1 (6 bases). The length of the CDR3 is 16 residues. Looked up from germline, CDR1 is MNHEY and CDR2 is SVGAGI. V lost 0 bases and J lost 8, with 19 bases in between. Here the CDR3 DNA reads TGTGCCAGCAGTTACTCGTCCGGGGGGCGGCAAGAGGAAGCTTTCTTT. Protein: CASSYSSGGRQEEAFF.

This clone occurred once. The chain uses TRBV24-1 and TRBJ2-1; maybe TRBD1 (5 bases). The CDR3 extends over 16 amino acids. Trimming took 4 bases from V and 7 from J, leaving 19 bases between them. CDR1 and CDR2 (germline): KGHDR, SFDVKD. CDR3 coding DNA: TGTGCCACCAGTGAAGCTGGGGCAGGGAAGGGTAATGAGCAGTTCTTC. Its translation is CATSEAGAGKGNEQFF.

As for this clone: A much larger clone is a single base away; this may be a read error. In DNA form, the CDR3 reads TGTGCCAGCAGCACGGACAGGGGACGGGAGCTGTTTTTT. It is translated as CASSTDRGRELFF. The chain recombines TRBV7-2 with TRBJ2-2, with 9 nucleotides matching TRBD1. Germline values: CDR1 SGHTA, CDR2 FQGNSA. CDR3 size: 13 residues. With V trimmed by 5 bases and J by 9 bases, 4 bases remained unmatched.

Only a few counts were recorded for this clone. The chain has TRBV23-1 and TRBJ2-2; 11 positions agree with TRBD2. TRBV23-1 is noted as an ORF with a role that remains uncertain. With V trimmed by 2 bases and J by 0 bases, 8 bases remained unmatched. The CDR3 is 19 residues long. CDR3 coding DNA: TGCGCCAGCAGTCAAGGGACTAGCGGAGATTTCGCGAACACCGGGGAGCTGTTTTTT. It yields the protein CASSQGTSGDFANTGELFF.

The chain has TRBV28 and TRBJ1-5; D is unresolved. The germline gives CDR1 MDHEN, CDR2 SYDVKM. Between the trimmed V and J ends, which lost 10 bases and 4 bases, there was a span of 5 bases. This CDR3 has 10 amino acids. CDR3 nucleotides: TGTGCCATCTCGAATCAGCCCCAGCATTTT. Protein sequence: CAISNQPQHF.

This chain joins TRBV28 and TRBJ2-7, with a weak D call TRBD2 (6 bases). V lost 6 bases, J lost 3 bases, and 18 bases lay in between. This CDR3 is 15 amino acids long. Germline CDR1 is MDHEN and CDR2 is SYDVKM. DNA for the CDR3: TGTGCCAGCAGAAAACAAGGAGGGAAAAGCTACGAGCAGTACGTC. Encoded protein: CASRKQGGKSYEQYV.

The chain carries TRBV27 and TRBJ1-1, with D unresolved. The CDR3 is 16 residues long. The V gene lost 0 bases and the J gene lost 0 bases, with 11 bases spanning the gap. CDR1 MNHEY and CDR2 SMNVEV come from the germline V gene (reference sequence). As DNA, the CDR3 is TGTGCCAGCAGTTTATCCCGCGGATTCTTGAACACTGAAGCTTTCTTT. Residues: CASSLSRGFLNTEAFF.

The rearrangement links TRBV7-9 to TRBJ2-7, with a weak D call TRBD2 (5 bases). The V and J ends lost 5 bases and 7 bases respectively, with 6 bases between them. Germline V lookup: CDR1 SEHNR, CDR2 FQNEAQ (reference sequence). CDR3 length: 10 amino acids. CDR3 amino acids: CASSGGEQYF. For the CDR3, the DNA is TGTGCCAGCAGCGGCGGGGAGCAGTACTTC. Using reference TRBV7-9 and TRBJ2-7 for the parts outside the CDR3, the full variable domain is DTGVSQNPRHKITKRGQNVTFRCDPISEHNRLYWYRQTLGQGPEFLTYFQNEAQLEKSRLLSDRFSAERPKGSFSTLEIQRTEQGDSAMYLCASSGGEQYFGPGTRLTVT.

The J gene is TRBJ1-6, the V gene TRBV7-8; D perhaps matches TRBD1 (6 bases). The ends were cut back, 2 bases at V and 7 bases at J, with 12 bases in the middle. Looked up from germline, CDR1 is SGHVS and CDR2 is FQNEAQ. The CDR3 spans 15 residues. This CDR3 reads CASSLTQGWNSPLHF. In nucleotides, the CDR3 is TGTGCCAGCAGCTTAACACAGGGTTGGAATTCACCCCTCCACTTT. Based on the CDR3 plus reference TRBV7-8 and TRBJ1-6, the full variable domain is GAGVSQSPRYKVAKRGQDVALRCDPISGHVSLFWYQQALGQGPEFLTYFQNEAQLDKSGLPSDRFFAERPEGSVSTLKIQRTQQEDSAVYLCASSLTQGWNSPLHFGNGTRLTVT.

The V gene is TRBV12-3 or TRBV12-4, the J gene TRBJ1-1; D gene unclear. CDR3 length equals 11 residues. V dropped 7 bases and J dropped 9 bases, with 12 bases sitting between them. In DNA form, the CDR3 reads TGTGCCAGCACCACGGGAGGCAAAGCTTTCTTT. Encoded protein: CASTTGGKAFF.

The chain joins TRBV5-5 to TRBJ2-7, with 8 bases that match TRBD1. The CDR3 length is 15 residues. With 2 bases clipped from V and 2 bases from J, the junction kept 6 bases outside the gene matches. Germline loops: CDR1 SGHKS, CDR2 YYEKEE (reference sequence). DNA for the CDR3: TGTGCCAGCAGCTTAGGGACAGGTAACCCCTACGAGCAGTACTTC. Amino acids: CASSLGTGNPYEQYF.

This clone was detected a few times. The chain carries TRBV7-3 and TRBJ2-3, with D unresolved. V was clipped by 5 bases and J by 3 bases, with 9 bases between them. Germline V gene lookup returns CDR1 SGHTA and CDR2 FQGTGA. The CDR3 contains 13 residues. The CDR3 DNA follows: TGTGCCAGCAGCCCTGTAGCTACAGATACGCAGTATTTT. This codes for CASSPVATDTQYF. Full variable domain (outside the CDR3, taken from reference TRBV7-3 and TRBJ2-3): GAGVSQTPSNKVTEKGKYVELRCDPISGHTALYWYRQSLGQGPEFLIYFQGTGAADDSGLPNDRFFAVRPEGSVSTLKIQRTERGDSAVYLCASSPVATDTQYFGPGTRLTVL.

The chain uses TRBV6-5 and TRBJ1-2, with 10 bases matching TRBD1. Germline loops: CDR1 MNHEY, CDR2 SVGAGI. V lost 6 bases, J lost 6 bases, and 10 bases stayed unmatched. The CDR3 spans 15 residues. The CDR3 reads CASRSPGTGVDGYTF. The CDR3 nucleotides read TGTGCCAGCAGGTCCCCCGGGACAGGGGTCGATGGCTACACCTTC.

The chain joins TRBV11-2 to TRBJ2-1; 9 nucleotides align to TRBD1. Germline CDR1 reads SGHAT; CDR2 reads FQNNGV. This CDR3 is 17 amino acids long. V gave up 1 base and J gave up 6 bases; unmatched junction bases: 10. The CDR3 region has the DNA TGTGCCAGCAGCTTAGGAACTTGGGACAGGGTGGGCAATGAGCAGTTCTTC. Its protein is CASSLGTWDRVGNEQFF.

The chain has TRBV5-4 and TRBJ2-1; D is perhaps TRBD2 (5 bases). Germline CDR1 and CDR2: SGHNT and YYREEE (reference sequence). Trimming shortened V by 4 bases and J by 5 bases, and 19 bases separated the two germline ends. The CDR3 runs 16 residues. CDR3 amino acids: CASSRPRTPGNNEQFF. The CDR3 DNA sequence: TGTGCCAGCAGCCGGCCTCGGACTCCTGGTAACAATGAGCAGTTCTTC.

This clone was counted a few times. The CDR3 coding sequence is TGTGCCAGCAGCCAAGTCGCGGGGGAAAAACTGTTTTTT. Amino acid sequence: CASSQVAGEKLFF. The rearrangement joins TRBV3-1 (or the pseudogene TRBV3-2) to TRBJ1-4; D is undetermined. V gave up 1 base and J gave up 8 bases, with 8 bases separating them. CDR3 length equals 13 residues. Germline V gene lookup returns CDR1 LGHDT and CDR2 YNNKEL (reference sequence).

The chain joins TRBV4-1 to TRBJ2-3; the match to TRBD2 covers 7 bases. In germline, CDR1 is MGHRA, CDR2 YSYEKL. The V gene end was trimmed by 1 base and the J gene end by 2 bases; junction bases not matched to a gene: 3. The CDR3 is 15 residues long. This chain's CDR3 is CASSQVGGVTDTQYF. The CDR3 DNA follows: TGCGCCAGCAGCCAAGTGGGGGGGGTCACAGATACGCAGTATTTT.

The rearrangement uses TRBV6-4 and TRBJ2-6, with 7 nucleotides matching TRBD1. Germline V gene data show CDR1 as MRHNA and CDR2 as SNTAGT. The CDR3 consists of 17 residues. V dropped 2 bases and J dropped 3; count of bases not matched to a gene: 7. The CDR3 loop reads CASSDTPTGVGANVLTF. DNA for the CDR3: TGTGCCAGCAGTGACACCCCAACAGGGGTTGGGGCCAACGTCCTGACTTTC.

J is TRBJ1-1 and V is TRBV20-1, with D perhaps matching TRBD1 (5 bases). Germline V gives CDR1 DFQATT, CDR2 SNEGSKA (reference sequence). The V and J ends lost 0 bases and 12 bases respectively, with 11 bases between them. The CDR3 is 11 residues long. In nucleotides, the CDR3 is TGCAGTGCTAGAGAAAGGGGCCGAACTTTCTTT. Amino acids: CSARERGRTFF.

This clone appeared a few times. The CDR3 loop reads CATSDFSRRDSSTDTQYF. CDR3 coding DNA: TGTGCCACCAGTGATTTTTCTCGTCGGGACAGCTCCACAGATACGCAGTATTTT. The chain couples TRBV24-1 to TRBJ2-3; TRBD1 aligns across 7 bases. With V trimmed by 1 base and J by 2 bases, 11 bases remained unmatched. From germline, CDR1 is KGHDR and CDR2 SFDVKD. This CDR3 has 18 amino acids.

J is TRBJ1-1 and V is TRBV9, with 8 bases that match TRBD1. The length of the CDR3 is 15 residues. V shed 0 bases, J shed 5 bases, and the junction held 6 bases outside the gene matches. Germline CDR1 and CDR2: SGDLS and YYNGEE. The CDR3 sequence is CASSVGGRGQTEAFF. CDR3 nucleotide sequence: TGTGCCAGCAGCGTAGGGGGCAGGGGGCAGACTGAAGCTTTCTTT.

This clone has only one observation. The chain recombines TRBV7-2 with TRBJ2-1; 11 positions agree with TRBD2. The CDR3 consists of 15 residues. Germline loops: CDR1 SGHTA, CDR2 FQGNSA. With 1 base clipped from V and 8 bases from J, the junction kept 4 bases outside the gene matches. The CDR3 reads CASSLGGLAVDEQFF. The CDR3 nucleotides read TGTGCCAGCAGCTTAGGGGGACTAGCGGTAGATGAGCAGTTCTTC.

This chain uses TRBV9 with TRBJ1-1; the match to TRBD1 covers 10 bases. Germline V gene data show CDR1 as SGDLS and CDR2 as YYNGEE. The CDR3 has 15 residues. The trim removed 5 bases at V and 4 bases at J, leaving 8 bases unmatched. CDR3 loop: CASSSGQGWGTEAFF. The CDR3 DNA follows: TGTGCCAGCAGTTCGGGACAGGGGTGGGGCACTGAAGCTTTCTTT.

This clone has only a few counts. V gene TRBV6-6 combines with J gene TRBJ1-3; 7 bases map to TRBD1. The CDR3 contains 13 residues. J was trimmed by 4 bases and V by 5 bases; bases with no gene match: 2. CDR1 is MNHNY, CDR2 SVGAGI, per germline (reference sequence). CDR3: CASSGGQGNTIYF. The CDR3 DNA sequence: TGTGCCAGCAGTGGGGGACAGGGAAACACCATATATTTT.

This clone came up a few times. The chain uses TRBV4-3 and TRBJ2-5; TRBD2 matches 7 bases. Trimming at V came to 1 base and at J to 5 bases, leaving 4 bases not matched to a gene. Germline values: CDR1 LGHNA, CDR2 YSLEER. The CDR3 has 14 residues. The CDR3 loop is CASSQAGGGETQYF. Here the CDR3 DNA reads TGCGCCAGCAGCCAAGCCGGGGGAGGGGAGACCCAGTACTTC.

J is TRBJ2-1 and V is TRBV4-1; maybe TRBD2 (5 bases). The CDR3 is made up of 17 amino acids. Per germline, CDR1 MGHRA and CDR2 YSYEKL. V lost 0 bases to trimming and J lost 4 bases, with 16 bases between them. The CDR3 DNA follows: TGCGCCAGCAGCCAAGATTGGAGAGCGGTTCCGTACAATGAGCAGTTCTTC. Its protein product is CASSQDWRAVPYNEQFF.

The rearrangement links TRBV14 to TRBJ2-5, with a weak D call TRBD2 (6 bases). Germline V gene lookup returns CDR1 SGHDN and CDR2 FVKESK. The CDR3 spans 15 residues. The V gene lost 0 bases and the J gene lost 5 bases, with 13 bases spanning the gap. DNA of the CDR3: TGTGCCAGCAGCCAAGAGGGGAGGTCCTGGGAGACCCAGTACTTC. It is translated as CASSQEGRSWETQYF.